The 29 T cell receptor beta chains presented below share a single source sample, sequenced in a study of T cells in Graves' hyperthyroidism and ophthalmopathy. RNA transcripts served as the template for amplifying TCR beta CDR3 regions. First-round RT-PCR with HTBI primers amplified the TCR CDR3 region. TCRdb recomputed calls from the multiplex PCR reads with MiXCR, one row per CDR3 protein. In the table there are around 690,000 distinct CDR3 sequences, under 25% of which are singletons. The source material was blood. The receptors were sampled from a man in his thirties or forties with Graves' ophthalmopathy.

The chain joins TRBV3-1 to TRBJ2-4; the D gene is possibly TRBD2 (5 bases). The CDR3 spans 16 residues. Trimming cost V 4 bases and J 0 bases, with 13 bases left between them. Germline V gene sequence: CDR1 LGHDT, CDR2 YNNKEL (reference sequence). The CDR3 DNA reads as TGTGCCAGCAGCCCGCGGACTGTGGGAGCCAAAAACATTCAGTACTTC. Translating gives CASSPRTVGAKNIQYF.

The V and J genes are TRBV7-8 and TRBJ2-4; 7 nucleotides line up with TRBD1. CDR1 SGHVS and CDR2 FQNEAQ come from the germline V gene. V trimming: 5 bases; J trimming: 3 bases; junction bases outside the gene matches: 4. The CDR3 spans 14 residues. This CDR3 reads CASSITGDKNIQYF. DNA of the CDR3: TGTGCCAGCAGCATCACAGGGGACAAAAACATTCAGTACTTC.

The table lists this clonotype with many counts. The rearrangement joins TRBV12-3 or TRBV12-4 to TRBJ1-1; no firm D call. The CDR3 spans 12 residues. V was clipped by 6 bases and J by 4 bases, with 9 bases between them. The CDR3 bases are TGTGCCAGCAGGAACCTCGGCACTGAAGCTTTCTTT. Protein: CASRNLGTEAFF.

The rearrangement joins TRBV4-3 to TRBJ2-1; D is possibly TRBD1 or TRBD2 (6 bases each). Trimming shortened V by 0 bases and J by 6 bases, and 15 bases separated the two germline ends. The CDR3 extends over 16 amino acids. Germline CDR1 reads LGHNA; CDR2 reads YSLEER. CDR3 nucleotides: TGCGCCAGCAGCCAAGAAGTGGGTGGGGGGCTCAATGAGCAGTTCTTC. As protein: CASSQEVGGGLNEQFF.

The V gene is TRBV28, the J gene TRBJ2-1; 10 bases align to TRBD2. The V gene's germline CDR1 is MDHEN and CDR2 SYDVKM. The junction had 13 bases not matched to a gene; V was cut back by 5 bases and J by 12 bases. The CDR3 totals 15 residues. This chain's CDR3 is CASSASGSGAEGQFF. CDR3 in DNA: TGTGCCAGCAGTGCTAGCGGGAGTGGGGCCGAGGGGCAGTTCTTC.

This clonotype has at least ten counts. The J gene is TRBJ2-7, the V gene TRBV5-1, with no clear D. The CDR3 runs 14 residues. Germline V gives CDR1 SGHRS, CDR2 YFSETQ. The V gene lost 4 bases and the J gene lost 4 bases, with 15 bases spanning the gap. The CDR3 spells CASSPTDAHYEQYF. The CDR3 DNA follows: TGCGCCAGCAGCCCCACGGACGCGCATTACGAGCAGTACTTC.

The table lists this clonotype with a few counts. This chain links TRBV6-2 or TRBV6-3 with TRBJ2-7, with D possibly TRBD1 on 6 matching bases. Germline V CDR1 and CDR2: MNHEY, SVGEGT. V lost 5 bases, J lost 6 bases, and 17 bases lay in between. This CDR3 is built from 14 residues. CDR3 sequence (DNA): TGTGCCAGCAGTCCCCCTAGGGGGACCGGCGAGCAGTACTTC. This sequence encodes CASSPPRGTGEQYF.

The chain has TRBV6-5 and TRBJ1-6; maybe TRBD1 (5 bases). The V gene lost 0 bases and the J gene lost 0 bases, with 6 bases spanning the gap. This CDR3 has 16 residues. The germline CDR1 and CDR2 sequences are MNHEY and SVGAGI. The CDR3 bases are TGTGCCAGCAGTTACTCGGGGCGCTCCTATAATTCACCCCTCCACTTT. Translation: CASSYSGRSYNSPLHF.

This clonotype was recorded many times. The rearrangement links TRBV12-3 or TRBV12-4 to TRBJ2-3; 9 nucleotides agree with TRBD2. J was trimmed by 1 base and V by 6 bases; bases with no gene match: 11. The CDR3 is 17 amino acids. In nucleotides, the CDR3 is TGTGCCAGCAGCCGAGGGAGTAGCGGGAGCGGCACAGATACGCAGTATTTT. It specifies CASSRGSSGSGTDTQYF.

The chain employs TRBV6-2 or TRBV6-3 and TRBJ2-5, with D possibly matching TRBD1 (6 bases). Per germline, CDR1 MNHEY and CDR2 SVGEGT. This CDR3 has 13 residues. V lost 7 bases and J 5 bases, leaving 14 bases between the germline ends. As DNA, the CDR3 is TGTGCCAGCACCCTACGAAGGGGGGAGACCCAGTACTTC. Protein sequence: CASTLRRGETQYF.

The chain recombines TRBV20-1 with TRBJ2-1, with a weak D call TRBD2 (6 bases). Trimming stripped 3 bases from V and 7 bases from J, with 16 bases between. The germline CDR1 and CDR2 sequences are DFQATT and SNEGSKA (reference sequence). The CDR3 extends over 14 amino acids. CDR3 sequence (DNA): TGCAGTGCTAGTCGGGGAGGTGTAAGGAATGAGCAGTTCTTC. Translation: CSASRGGVRNEQFF.

The sample holds a few counts of this clonotype. The chain carries TRBV30 and TRBJ1-6, with TRBD1 as a possible D gene (6 bases). The CDR3 spans 18 residues. Trimming shortened V by 0 bases and J by 0 bases, and 15 bases separated the two germline ends. Germline V lookup: CDR1 GTSNPN, CDR2 SVGIG (reference sequence). CDR3: CAWSVHRDRSSYNSPLHF. CDR3 nucleotide sequence: TGTGCCTGGAGTGTACATCGCGACAGGAGCTCCTATAATTCACCCCTCCACTTT.

This clonotype was seen only a few times. The chain recombines TRBV12-3 or TRBV12-4 with TRBJ2-2; 12 bases are shared with TRBD1. Losses at the gene ends were 4 bases for V and 3 bases for J; bases not matched to a gene: 15. The CDR3 runs 20 residues. The CDR3 coding sequence is TGTGCCAGCAGTTCAAGGGACAGGGGGCTGTTAAAAACACACACCGGGGAGCTGTTTTTT. This encodes CASSSRDRGLLKTHTGELFF.

V gene TRBV12-3 or TRBV12-4 combines with J gene TRBJ1-2, with TRBD1 identical over 7 bases. This CDR3 comprises 12 residues. V lost 10 bases to trimming and J lost 4 bases; unmatched junction nucleotides: 6. The CDR3 loop reads CATRQGLYGYTF. CDR3 sequence (DNA): TGTGCCACCAGACAGGGCCTCTATGGCTACACCTTC.

This clonotype was detected a few times. The CDR3 loop is CASSQDGERGYTF. The CDR3 region has the DNA TGTGCCAGCAGCCAAGACGGGGAGAGAGGCTACACCTTC. The rearrangement joins TRBV5-6 to TRBJ1-2, with no clear D. The CDR3 sequence is 13 residues long. Trimming pared 4 bases from V and 8 bases from J, leaving 15 bases between. The germline V gene has CDR1 SGHDT and CDR2 YYEEEE. The variable domain in full, with the rest retrieved from reference TRBV5-6 and TRBJ1-2, is DAGVTQSPTHLIKTRGQQVTLRCSPKSGHDTVSWYQQALGQGPQFIFQYYEEEERQRGNFPDRFSGHQFPNYSSELNVNALLLGDSALYLCASSQDGERGYTFGSGTRLTVV.

This chain uses TRBV5-1 with TRBJ2-5; 7 positions agree with TRBD1. There are 15 residues in the CDR3. Germline V lookup: CDR1 SGHRS, CDR2 YFSETQ. The junction had 12 bases not matched to a gene; V was cut back by 4 bases and J by 6 bases. This CDR3 is CASSPRDSPTKTQYF. As DNA, the CDR3 is TGCGCCAGCAGCCCCAGGGACAGTCCCACGAAGACCCAGTACTTC.

Ten or more counts support this clonotype. V usage is TRBV12-3 or TRBV12-4 and J usage is TRBJ2-5; 7 nucleotides line up with TRBD2. J lost 2 bases, V lost 3 bases, and 6 bases had no gene match. The CDR3 has 15 residues. The CDR3, as DNA: TGTGCCAGCAGTTTTTACGGGGGGTCTCAAGAGACCCAGTACTTC. Encoded protein: CASSFYGGSQETQYF.

This clonotype was seen only a few times. This chain joins TRBV28 and TRBJ2-7; D is tentatively TRBD1 or TRBD2 (5 bases each). The V and J ends lost 6 bases and 2 bases respectively, with 20 bases between them. Germline V lookup: CDR1 MDHEN, CDR2 SYDVKM. The CDR3 is 16 residues long. The CDR3 region is CASSYLGANDPYEQYF. The CDR3 region has the DNA TGTGCCAGCAGCTATCTCGGGGCGAACGACCCCTACGAGCAGTACTTC.

The rearrangement links TRBV3-1 to TRBJ2-7; TRBD2 agrees at 7 bases. Germline CDR1 reads LGHDT; CDR2 reads YNNKEL (reference sequence). This CDR3 region has 15 residues. Trimming at V came to 1 base and at J to 4 bases, leaving 7 bases not matched to a gene. CDR3 coding DNA: TGTGCCAGCAGCCAAGTTAACGGCGGGAGTTACGAGCAGTACTTC. It encodes CASSQVNGGSYEQYF.

The rearrangement links TRBV3-1 to TRBJ2-1; 8 positions agree with TRBD2. Losses at the gene ends were 1 base for V and 6 bases for J; bases not matched to a gene: 5. Germline values: CDR1 LGHDT, CDR2 YNNKEL (reference sequence). The CDR3 runs to 15 residues. The CDR3 region is CASSQAGTSPNEQFF. The DNA of the CDR3 is TGTGCCAGCAGCCAAGCCGGGACTAGTCCCAATGAGCAGTTCTTC.

The rearrangement joins TRBV3-1 to TRBJ2-3, with 14 bases lining up with TRBD2. Germline CDR1 is LGHDT and CDR2 is YNNKEL (reference sequence). The CDR3 runs 22 residues. V dropped 3 bases and J dropped 0; count of bases not matched to a gene: 17. Written as DNA, the CDR3 is TGTGCCAGCAGCCATCCCGGACTAGCGGGAGGTGAAGGACAGAAGAGCACAGATACGCAGTATTTT. This codes for CASSHPGLAGGEGQKSTDTQYF.

This clonotype was detected only a few times. This chain connects TRBV6-6 to TRBJ2-7; 13 bases agree with TRBD2. This CDR3 spans 16 amino acids. Germline V lookup: CDR1 MNHNY, CDR2 SVGAGI (reference sequence). The V gene end was trimmed by 0 bases and the J gene end by 2 bases; junction bases not matched to a gene: 1. CDR3 amino acids: CASSYSGLAGAYEQYF. The CDR3 region has the DNA TGTGCCAGCAGTTACTCTGGACTAGCGGGAGCCTACGAGCAGTACTTC.

The chain uses TRBV28 and TRBJ2-7; D gene unclear. This CDR3 spans 14 amino acids. Trimming shortened V by 7 bases and J by 0 bases, and 13 bases separated the two germline ends. Germline V gene sequence: CDR1 MDHEN, CDR2 SYDVKM. CDR3 nucleotides: TGTGCCAGCACGATCCAGATAAGCTCCTACGAGCAGTACTTC. It translates to CASTIQISSYEQYF.

The gene calls are TRBV27 and TRBJ1-2; 9 bases map to TRBD1. The CDR3 extends over 15 amino acids. Trimming at V came to 5 bases and at J to 3 bases, leaving 7 bases not matched to a gene. Germline V gives CDR1 MNHEY, CDR2 SMNVEV (reference sequence). CDR3 DNA: TGTGCCAGCAGTAGACAGGGGGGCGAATACTATGGCTACACCTTC. It specifies CASSRQGGEYYGYTF.

This clonotype was counted only a few times. The CDR3 sequence: CASSPTGGSNEQFF. The DNA for the CDR3 is TGTGCCAGCAGCCCCACAGGGGGCTCTAATGAGCAGTTCTTC. This chain connects TRBV7-2 to TRBJ2-1; TRBD1 matches 9 bases. The V segment lost 5 bases and the J segment 7 bases; nucleotides outside the gene matches: 6. The CDR3 has 14 residues. The germline V gene encodes CDR1 SGHTA and CDR2 FQGNSA.

The J gene is TRBJ2-1, the V gene TRBV6-2 or TRBV6-3, with TRBD2 identical over 8 bases. Per the germline V gene, CDR1 is MNHEY and CDR2 is SVGEGT. V shed 5 bases, J shed 9 bases, and the junction held 3 bases outside the gene matches. CDR3 length: 12 residues. The CDR3 loop is CASSGSGIEQFF. The DNA of the CDR3 is TGTGCCAGCAGTGGTAGCGGGATTGAGCAGTTCTTC.

There are many counts of this clonotype. The CDR3 DNA is TGTGCCAGCAGCCCCACGCCGGGACTAAACACCGGGGAGCTGTTTTTT. The encoded protein is CASSPTPGLNTGELFF. The V and J genes are TRBV7-3 and TRBJ2-2, with 7 bases fitting TRBD2. Germline V CDR1 and CDR2: SGHTA, FQGTGA. J was trimmed by 2 bases and V by 5 bases; bases with no gene match: 8. CDR3 length equals 16 residues.

This clonotype was counted only a few times. CDR3 region: CARSSRDTSYEQYF. Here the CDR3 DNA reads TGTGCCAGGAGTTCCCGGGACACCTCCTACGAGCAGTACTTC. The chain carries TRBV6-4 and TRBJ2-7, with a weak D call TRBD1 (6 bases). With 9 bases removed from V and 0 bases from J, the gap between germline ends came to 15 bases. CDR3 length: 14 amino acids. Looked up from germline, CDR1 is MRHNA and CDR2 is SNTAGT.

Only a few counts were recorded for this clonotype. V and J are TRBV13 and TRBJ1-6; a possible D gene is TRBD1 (6 bases). The CDR3 is 14 residues long. CDR1 is PRHDT and CDR2 is FYEKMQ in the germline V gene (reference sequence). V lost 5 bases and J lost 7, with 12 bases in between. CDR3 in DNA: TGTGCCAGCAGCGGGGCAGGGGAAAATTCACCCCTCCACTTT. This translates into CASSGAGENSPLHF.